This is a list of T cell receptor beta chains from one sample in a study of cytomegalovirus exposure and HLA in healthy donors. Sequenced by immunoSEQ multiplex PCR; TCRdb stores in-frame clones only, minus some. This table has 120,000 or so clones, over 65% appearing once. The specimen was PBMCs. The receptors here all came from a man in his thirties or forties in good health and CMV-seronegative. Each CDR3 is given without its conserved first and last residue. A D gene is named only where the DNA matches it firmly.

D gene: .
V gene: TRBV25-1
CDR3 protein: ASSETTGEGNIQY

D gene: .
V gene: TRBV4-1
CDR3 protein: ASSQGKFQENTEAF

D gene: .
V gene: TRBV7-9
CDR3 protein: TSSSRQTNEKLF

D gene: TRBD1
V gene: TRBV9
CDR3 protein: ASSLGQNNSPLH

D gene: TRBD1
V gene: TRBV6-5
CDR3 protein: ASSFKGAGGELF

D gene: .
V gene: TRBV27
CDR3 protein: ASSYQNTNYGYT

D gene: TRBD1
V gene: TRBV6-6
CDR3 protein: ASRHYRAGGWNGYT

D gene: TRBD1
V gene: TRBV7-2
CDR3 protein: ASETGAWETQY

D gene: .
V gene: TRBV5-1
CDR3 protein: ASSLRGETYEQY

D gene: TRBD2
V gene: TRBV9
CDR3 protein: ASSVGLAGEQF

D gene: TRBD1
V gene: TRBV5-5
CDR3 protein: ASSPGQVRGNQPQH

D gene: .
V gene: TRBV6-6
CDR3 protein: ASSPRDTQH

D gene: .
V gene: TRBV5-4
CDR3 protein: ASSFYSTDTQY

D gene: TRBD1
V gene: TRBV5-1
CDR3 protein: ASSFGDRGYEQY

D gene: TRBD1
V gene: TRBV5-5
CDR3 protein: ASKRQGGSGNTEAF

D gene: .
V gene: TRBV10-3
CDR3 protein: AISPGSWNSPLH

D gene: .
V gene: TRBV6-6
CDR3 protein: ASRDFLNEQF

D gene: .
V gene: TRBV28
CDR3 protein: ASSPDTIGQPRNQPQH

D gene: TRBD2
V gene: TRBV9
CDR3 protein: ASSPGLAGGQETQY

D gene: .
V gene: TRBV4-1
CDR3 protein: ASSQDQAVYGYA

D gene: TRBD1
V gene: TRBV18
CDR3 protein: ASSPTGAGYT

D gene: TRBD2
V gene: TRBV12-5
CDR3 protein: ASGPGGFDLREQF

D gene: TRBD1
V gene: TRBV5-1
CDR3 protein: ASRLDRANEQF

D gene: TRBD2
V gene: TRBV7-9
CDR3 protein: ASSTRTSGSEQF

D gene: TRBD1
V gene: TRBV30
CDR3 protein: AWSVPDRVTGEQY

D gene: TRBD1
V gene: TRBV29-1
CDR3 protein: SVPGQGNYGYT

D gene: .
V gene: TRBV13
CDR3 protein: ASSLTVQGGGEKLF

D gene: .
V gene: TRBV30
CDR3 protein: AWSVLGGGKNTEAF

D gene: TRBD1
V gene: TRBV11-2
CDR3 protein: ASSPTGAYNEQF

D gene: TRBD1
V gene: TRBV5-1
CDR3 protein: ASSTGQDNSPLH

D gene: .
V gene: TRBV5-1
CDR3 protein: ASSLAGGEGEKLF

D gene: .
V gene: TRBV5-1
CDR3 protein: ASSFSGSVKNIQY

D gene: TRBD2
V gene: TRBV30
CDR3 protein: AWSVRTSGSYEQY

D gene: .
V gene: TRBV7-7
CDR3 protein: ASSLDSYFGNTIY

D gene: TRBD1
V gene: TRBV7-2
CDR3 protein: ASSMGGQGANEKLF

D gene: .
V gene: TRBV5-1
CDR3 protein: ASSLSAGSNYGYT

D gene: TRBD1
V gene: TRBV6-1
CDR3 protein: ASSGPTGGGEKLF

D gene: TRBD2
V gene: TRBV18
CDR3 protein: ASSPDSGSKNEQF

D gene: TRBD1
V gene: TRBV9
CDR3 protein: ASSPRQGAGEQY

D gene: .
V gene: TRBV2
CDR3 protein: ASSVQTVPNQPQH

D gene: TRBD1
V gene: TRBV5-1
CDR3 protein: ASSLGQGASNEQF

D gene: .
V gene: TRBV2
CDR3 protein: ASLSRSGEQY

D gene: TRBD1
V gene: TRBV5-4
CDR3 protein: ASSFTGARAGNTIY

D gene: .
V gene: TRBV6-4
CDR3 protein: ASSPRASGANVLT

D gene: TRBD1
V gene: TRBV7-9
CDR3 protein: ASSLTGAGTEAF

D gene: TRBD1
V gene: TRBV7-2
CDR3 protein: ASSSPRQGWTQY

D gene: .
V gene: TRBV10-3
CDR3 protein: AIRTLLGPTNEKLF

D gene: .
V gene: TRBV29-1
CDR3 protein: SVASGTYEQY

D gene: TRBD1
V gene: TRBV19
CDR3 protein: ASSPPGQRLREQY

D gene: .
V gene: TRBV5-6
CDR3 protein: AGSLDIQATNEKLF

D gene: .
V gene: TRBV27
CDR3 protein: ASKKKVRDTSSYEQY

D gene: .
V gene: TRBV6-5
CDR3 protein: ASSYQDSPTYEQY

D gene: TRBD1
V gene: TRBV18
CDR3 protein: ASSPAGQGQPQH

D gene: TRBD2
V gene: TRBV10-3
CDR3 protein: AISESRGGSGANVLT

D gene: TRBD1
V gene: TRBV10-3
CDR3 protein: AISHGQDYEQY

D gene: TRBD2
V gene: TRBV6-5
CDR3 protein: ASKIGLAGATQY

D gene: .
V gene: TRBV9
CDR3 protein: ASSVEGGHGYT

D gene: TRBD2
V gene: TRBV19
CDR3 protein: ASRERGPIDTQY

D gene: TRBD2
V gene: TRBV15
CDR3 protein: ATSRDGLATDTQY